This T cell receptor beta chain is drawn from a study of blood T cell repertoires in COVID-19. The overall study: The origin of the acute and convalescent COVID-19 samples was the United States, Italy and Spain.

J was trimmed by 10 bases and V by 3 bases; bases with no gene match: 3. Germline V lookup: CDR1 SNHLY, CDR2 FYNNEI. The CDR3 sequence is 14 residues long. TCRdb's table, derived via immunoSEQ multiplex PCR, lists solely in-frame clones and lacks some. The table lists 100,000 or so clones, roughly nine tenths of them singletons. V and J are TRBV2 and TRBJ1-6, with 10 bases lining up with TRBD1. Sequencing input: peripheral blood. The TCR originated in a man between 50 and 59 years old with acute or convalescent COVID-19. The CDR3 reads CASSDSTGGSPLHF. Here the CDR3 DNA reads TGTGCCAGCAGTGATTCGACAGGGGGCTCACCCCTCCACTTT. Complete variable domain (other parts from reference TRBV2 and TRBJ1-6): EPEVTQTPSHQVTQMGQEVILRCVPISNHLYFYWYRQILGQKVEFLVSFYNNEISEKSEIFDDQFSVERPDGSNFTLKIRSTKLEDSAMYFCASSDSTGGSPLHFGNGTRLTVT.